Below, 5 T cell receptor beta chains from the same sample are listed, as sequenced in a study of blood T cell repertoires in COVID-19. Assay: immunoSEQ multiplex PCR; the TCRdb copy retains only in-frame clones and omits some. The sample shows over 120,000 clones, about 85% of them seen only once. The sample comprised peripheral blood. The receptors originated from a human donor with acute or convalescent COVID-19. The donor label of this sample is uncertain.

The DNA of the CDR3 is TGTGCCAGTAGTTCGTACGGGGGGTTAGTCTATGGCTACACCTTC. Encoded protein: CASSSYGGLVYGYTF. V and J are TRBV19 and TRBJ1-2; D is perhaps TRBD1 (5 bases). CDR3 length: 15 residues. Germline loops: CDR1 LNHDA, CDR2 SQIVND (reference sequence). V shed 5 bases and J shed 4 bases, with 17 bases lying between them. The variable domain in full, completed from reference TRBV19 and TRBJ1-2, reads DGGITQSPKYLFRKEGQNVTLSCEQNLNHDAMYWYRQDPGQGLRLIYYSQIVNDFQKGDIAEGYSVSREKKESFPLTVTSAQKNPTAFYLCASSSYGGLVYGYTFGSGTRLTVV.

The chain uses TRBV7-2 and TRBJ1-2; D possibly corresponds to TRBD1 (5 bases). V was shortened by 5 bases and J by 1 base, with 8 bases between the two germline ends. Looked up from germline, CDR1 is SGHTA and CDR2 is FQGNSA. This CDR3 is built from 13 residues. This chain's CDR3 is CASSPDSNYGYTF. For the CDR3, the DNA is TGTGCCAGCAGCCCCGACAGTAACTATGGCTACACCTTC.

This chain links TRBV9 with TRBJ2-2; 8 bases map to TRBD2. Germline values: CDR1 SGDLS, CDR2 YYNGEE. V was clipped by 0 bases and J by 4 bases; unmatched bases: 11. The CDR3 totals 18 residues. As DNA, the CDR3 is TGTGCCAGCAGCGTAGTGCCCTTGGACGGGAGGGGCACCGGGGAGCTGTTTTTT. Amino acid sequence: CASSVVPLDGRGTGELFF. Together with reference TRBV9 and TRBJ2-2, the CDR3 gives the full variable domain: DSGVTQTPKHLITATGQRVTLRCSPRSGDLSVYWYQQSLDQGLQFLIQYYNGEERAKGNILERFSAQQFPDLHSELNLSSLELGDSALYFCASSVVPLDGRGTGELFFGEGSRLTVL.

The rearrangement joins TRBV7-3 to TRBJ2-3; possible D gene TRBD1, 6 bases. Germline CDR1 and CDR2: SGHTA and FQGTGA. The CDR3 has 15 amino acids. Trimming removed 0 bases from V and 3 bases from J, with 10 bases in between. The CDR3: CASSLTVQGTDTQYF. The CDR3 DNA is TGTGCCAGCAGCTTAACGGTCCAGGGGACAGATACGCAGTATTTT.

The chain links TRBV6-2 or TRBV6-3 to TRBJ2-3; 7 nucleotides match TRBD2. The CDR3 covers 15 residues. Trimming removed 4 bases from V and 0 bases from J; junction bases left unmatched: 4. Germline CDR1 reads MNHEY; CDR2 reads SVGEGT. Here the CDR3 reads CASSSSGKSTDTQYF. In DNA, the CDR3 is TGTGCCAGCAGTTCAAGCGGGAAAAGCACAGATACGCAGTATTTT.